The 2 T cell receptor beta chains reported below all come from one sample, sequenced in a study of shared clonotypes between healthy human individuals. TCRdb keeps only in-frame clones here, not all; method: immunoSEQ multiplex PCR. Of around 2,000,000 clones in the sample, 85% to 95% are singletons; the top ten hold 0.13%. Sequenced material: naive CD4+ T cells sorted from blood. Subset indicated: CD45RA+ positively selected. These receptors originate from a man between 18 and 35 years old in good health.

The chain has TRBV5-8 and TRBJ1-5; 7 positions match TRBD1. CDR1 and CDR2 from the germline V gene are SGHTS and YDEGEE. This CDR3 is 15 amino acids long. The ends lost 0 bases at V and 6 bases at J; junction bases unmatched: 6. The CDR3 nucleotides read TGTGCCAGCAGCTTGGTAGGGGGCGCCGGTCAGCCCCAGCATTTT. It encodes CASSLVGGAGQPQHF.

The rearrangement uses TRBV10-3 and TRBJ2-6, with a tentative D call TRBD1 (6 bases). V gave up 3 bases and J gave up 0 bases, with 15 bases separating them. This CDR3 region has 18 residues. Germline loops: CDR1 ENHRY, CDR2 SYGVKD. DNA for the CDR3: TGTGCCATCAGTGAAGTGGGACAAGCGTTCTCTGGGGCCAACGTCCTGACTTTC. Its translation: CAISEVGQAFSGANVLTF.